The 27 T cell receptor beta chains reported below all come from one sample, sequenced in a study of blood T cell repertoires in COVID-19. Repertoires were generated with immunoSEQ multiplex PCR, while TCRdb's copy carries only in-frame clones and drops some. The sample holds roughly 170,000 clones; less than 90% are singletons and the top ten take around 25%. The specimen was peripheral blood. The origin of the receptors is a man aged 55 to 70 with acute or convalescent COVID-19.

The rearrangement joins TRBV19 to TRBJ1-3, with 9 bases aligning to TRBD1. V shed 7 bases, J shed 0 bases, and the junction held 4 bases outside the gene matches. Germline V gene data show CDR1 as LNHDA and CDR2 as SQIVND (reference sequence). This CDR3 spans 15 amino acids. The CDR3 DNA is TGTGCCAGTATCGGGACAGGGAGCTCTGGAAACACCATATATTTT. Its protein is CASIGTGSSGNTIYF.

This chain joins TRBV30 and TRBJ2-3, with D perhaps matching TRBD2 (6 bases). The CDR3 is 15 residues long. V lost 2 bases and J 0 bases, leaving 12 bases between the germline ends. Germline loops: CDR1 GTSNPN, CDR2 SVGIG (reference sequence). CDR3 region: CAWSLGGTSTDTQYF. The CDR3 bases are TGTGCCTGGAGTTTGGGCGGGACTAGCACAGATACGCAGTATTTT.

The chain has TRBV12-5 and TRBJ1-5, with TRBD1 matching over 10 bases. CDR3 length: 17 amino acids. V dropped 1 base and J dropped 4; count of bases not matched to a gene: 7. Looked up from germline, CDR1 is LGHNT and CDR2 is FRNRAP. The CDR3 sequence: CASGLAPMDRGNQPQHF. In nucleotides, the CDR3 is TGTGCTAGTGGTTTGGCTCCCATGGACAGGGGGAATCAGCCCCAGCATTTT.

The rearrangement uses TRBV19 and TRBJ1-1, with TRBD1 matching over 10 bases. This CDR3 has 16 residues. J gave up 1 base and V 5 bases, and 7 bases lay outside the gene matches. Germline CDR1 reads LNHDA; CDR2 reads SQIVND (reference sequence). The CDR3 DNA is TGTGCCAGTAGTCCCAAACGGGACAGGGGGAACACTGAAGCTTTCTTT. It translates to CASSPKRDRGNTEAFF.

J is TRBJ2-7 and V is TRBV2; TRBD2 might be the D (5 bases). The CDR3 totals 12 residues. Between the trimmed V and J ends, which lost 4 bases and 1 base, there was a span of 5 bases. Germline V gene lookup returns CDR1 SNHLY and CDR2 FYNNEI. The CDR3 bases are TGTGCCAGCAGTGGGGAGTCCTACGAGCAGTACGTC. As protein: CASSGESYEQYV.

CDR3 residues: CASSIRRGVTEAFF. The CDR3 DNA sequence: TGTGCCAGCAGTATCAGGCGGGGGGTCACTGAAGCTTTCTTT. This rearrangement joins TRBV2 to TRBJ1-1; maybe TRBD1 (5 bases). The CDR3 has 14 residues. V lost 5 bases, J lost 4 bases, and 14 bases lay in between. Germline values: CDR1 SNHLY, CDR2 FYNNEI.

The CDR3 nucleotides are TGTGCCAGCGGACCAGGGCGTCTTACCTACGAGCAGTACGTC. Translated: CASGPGRLTYEQYV. V is TRBV11-2 and J is TRBJ2-7; D is perhaps TRBD1 (5 bases). The V gene lost 8 bases and the J gene lost 2 bases, with 16 bases spanning the gap. Germline V CDR1 and CDR2: SGHAT, FQNNGV. The CDR3 is 14 amino acids.

The genes are TRBV11-3 and TRBJ1-1; 7 bases line up with TRBD1. This CDR3 has 14 residues. J lost 1 base, V lost 5 bases, and 4 bases had no gene match. Germline CDR1 and CDR2: SGHNT and YENEEA. This CDR3 is CASSPGQPNTEAFF. DNA of the CDR3: TGTGCCAGCAGCCCGGGACAGCCGAACACTGAAGCTTTCTTT.

The CDR3 loop reads CASSFLGASGNTIYF. The CDR3 nucleotides read TGTGCCAGCAGTTTCCTGGGGGCCTCTGGAAACACCATATATTTT. The genes are TRBV27 and TRBJ1-3; a weak D match, TRBD1 (6 bases). The CDR3 sequence is 15 residues long. Trimming pared 3 bases from V and 0 bases from J, leaving 9 bases between. Germline CDR1 MNHEY, CDR2 SMNVEV (reference sequence).

V usage is TRBV4-3 and J usage is TRBJ1-4; 9 nucleotides match TRBD1. The J segment lost 6 bases and the V segment lost 2 bases, leaving 4 bases of the junction unmatched. This CDR3 comprises 15 residues. Germline CDR1 LGHNA, CDR2 YSLEER. The CDR3 loop reads CASSQTGGRDEKLFF. CDR3 in DNA: TGCGCCAGCAGCCAAACAGGGGGCAGGGATGAAAAACTGTTTTTT.

The CDR3 DNA follows: TGTGCCAGCAGCGTAAGGGGGCACGAGGAAAACACCATATATTTT. This translates into CASSVRGHEENTIYF. V usage is TRBV9 and J usage is TRBJ1-3; 7 nucleotides line up with TRBD1. In germline, CDR1 is SGDLS, CDR2 YYNGEE. This CDR3 is 15 amino acids long. J lost 6 bases, V lost 1 base, and 7 bases had no gene match.

This clone was counted between two and nine times. This chain links TRBV19 with TRBJ2-3; 14 nucleotides line up with TRBD2. The CDR3 extends over 17 amino acids. Trimming took 5 bases from V and 4 from J; bases not matched to a gene: 8. Germline V gives CDR1 LNHDA, CDR2 SQIVND (reference sequence). In nucleotides, the CDR3 is TGTGCCAGTAGTCCGGGGACTAGCGGGAGTCTCTCAGATACGCAGTATTTT. Protein product: CASSPGTSGSLSDTQYF.

The chain recombines TRBV12-5 with TRBJ1-5; 10 bases are shared with TRBD1. CDR3 length equals 20 residues. V was clipped by 0 bases and J by 0 bases; unmatched bases: 11. Germline lookup yields CDR1 LGHNT and CDR2 FRNRAP. CDR3 DNA sequence: TGTGCTAGTGGTTTGGTACAGAAGGGACAGGGGACCCATAGCAATCAGCCCCAGCATTTT. Encoded protein: CASGLVQKGQGTHSNQPQHF.

This chain joins TRBV23-1 and TRBJ1-2; the D is unclear. TRBV23-1 is identified as an open reading frame with a role that is uncertain. CDR3 length: 15 residues. Trimming cost V 0 bases and J 3 bases, with 11 bases left between them. CDR3 residues: CASSQSFRLDYGYTF. CDR3 sequence (DNA): TGCGCCAGCAGTCAATCTTTCCGGCTAGACTATGGCTACACCTTC.

The rearrangement links TRBV11-3 to TRBJ2-7; 9 nucleotides align to TRBD1. V lost 5 bases and J lost 1; bases outside the gene matches: 6. The germline gives CDR1 SGHNT, CDR2 YENEEA. This CDR3 contains 15 residues. CDR3 bases: TGTGCCAGCAGCCCAGGGACAGGGAAATCCTACGAGCAGTACTTC. The encoded protein is CASSPGTGKSYEQYF.

The rearrangement joins TRBV30 to TRBJ1-1; D possibly corresponds to TRBD1 (6 bases). In germline, CDR1 is GTSNPN, CDR2 SVGIG (reference sequence). V lost 2 bases and J 0 bases, leaving 10 bases between the germline ends. This CDR3 is 14 amino acids long. The CDR3 region has the DNA TGTGCCTGGAGTTGGGGACACCTGAACACTGAAGCTTTCTTT. Translating gives CAWSWGHLNTEAFF.

The chain joins TRBV15 to TRBJ2-1, with D possibly matching TRBD1 (5 bases). Germline lookup yields CDR1 LNHNV and CDR2 YYDKDF (reference sequence). The ends were cut back, 1 base at V and 4 bases at J, with 14 bases in the middle. The CDR3 spans 16 residues. CDR3 nucleotides: TGTGCCACCAGCAGAGGGGGCTCAAGTAGGTACAATGAGCAGTTCTTC. Its translation is CATSRGGSSRYNEQFF.

This chain joins TRBV2 and TRBJ1-4, with a tentative D call TRBD1 (6 bases). The germline CDR1 and CDR2 sequences are SNHLY and FYNNEI. CDR3 length: 14 residues. Trimming took 3 bases from V and 6 from J, leaving 11 bases between them. This CDR3 reads CASSELQGYEKLFF. CDR3 DNA: TGTGCCAGCAGTGAGTTACAGGGTTATGAAAAACTGTTTTTT.

V usage is TRBV7-9 and J usage is TRBJ1-6; D uncertain. Trimming cost V 6 bases and J 9 bases, with 9 bases left between them. CDR1 is SEHNR, CDR2 FQNEAQ, per germline (reference sequence). The CDR3 has 12 amino acids. The CDR3 nucleotides are TGTGCCAGCAGGGGAGCAAGTTCACCCCTCCACTTT. Residues: CASRGASSPLHF.

The chain links TRBV7-8 to TRBJ1-5; no clear D. The CDR3 loop spans 14 amino acids. Looked up from germline, CDR1 is SGHVS and CDR2 is FQNEAQ. The V end was cut by 1 base, the J end by 7 bases, with 11 bases between. DNA for the CDR3: TGTGCCAGCAGCTTAGGGGCTTTAGAACAGCCCCAGCATTTT. This translates into CASSLGALEQPQHF.

The chain combines TRBV30 with TRBJ1-2; maybe TRBD1 (6 bases). This CDR3 comprises 12 residues. Germline V gives CDR1 GTSNPN, CDR2 SVGIG (reference sequence). V was cut by 4 bases and J by 4 bases, with 10 bases left in between. The CDR3 DNA is TGTGCCTGGAAGGGACAACTCTATGGCTACACCTTC. Its protein product is CAWKGQLYGYTF. Using reference TRBV30 and TRBJ1-2 for the parts outside the CDR3, the full variable domain is SQTIHQWPATLVQPVGSPLSLECTVEGTSNPNLYWYRQAAGRGLQLLFYSVGIGQISSEVPQNLSASRPQDRQFILSSKKLLLSDSGFYLCAWKGQLYGYTFGSGTRLTVV.

The chain uses TRBV5-4 and TRBJ1-2; TRBD1 aligns across 9 bases. Germline loops: CDR1 SGHNT, CDR2 YYREEE (reference sequence). Trimming at V came to 9 bases and at J to 5 bases, leaving 14 bases not matched to a gene. This CDR3 has 15 amino acids. The CDR3 DNA follows: TGTGCCACCACAATTTCCGGGACAGGGAGGTATGGCTACACCTTC. Its translation is CATTISGTGRYGYTF.

CDR3 protein: CASSEEEGNTIYF. The CDR3 DNA reads as TGCGCCAGCAGTGAGGAGGAGGGAAACACCATATATTTT. V usage is TRBV10-2 and J usage is TRBJ1-3; D unresolved. The germline gives CDR1 WSHSY, CDR2 SAAADI. The CDR3 spans 13 residues. Trimming removed 2 bases from V and 4 bases from J, with 6 bases in between.

V is TRBV5-6 and J is TRBJ1-1, with D tentatively TRBD1 (5 bases). The germline V and J ends were trimmed by 2 bases and 0 bases, with 11 bases remaining between them. CDR1 is SGHDT and CDR2 is YYEEEE in the germline V gene. The CDR3 spans 15 residues. As DNA, the CDR3 is TGTGCCAGCAGCTTTGGGGCAGGCTTGAACACTGAAGCTTTCTTT. This gives the protein CASSFGAGLNTEAFF.

The rearrangement links TRBV19 to TRBJ2-4; maybe TRBD1 (6 bases). The CDR3 length is 13 residues. CDR1 and CDR2 from the germline V gene are LNHDA and SQIVND (reference sequence). V was pared by 10 bases and J by 0 bases, with 10 bases between. The CDR3 coding sequence is TGTGCCATAGGGGGTGAAGCCAAAAACATTCAGTACTTC. Translated: CAIGGEAKNIQYF.

V gene TRBV9 combines with J gene TRBJ1-4; D gene uncertain. Germline V lookup: CDR1 SGDLS, CDR2 YYNGEE. The V end was cut by 0 bases, the J end by 8 bases, with 17 bases between. The CDR3 runs to 16 residues. The CDR3 bases are TGTGCCAGCAGCGTAGAAGCGGTGCCCCTGGGGGAAAAACTGTTTTTT. This sequence encodes CASSVEAVPLGEKLFF.

The genes are TRBV11-3 and TRBJ2-3; 7 bases line up with TRBD2. This CDR3 region has 15 residues. Germline CDR1 reads SGHNT; CDR2 reads YENEEA. J lost 8 bases, V lost 5 bases, and 13 bases had no gene match. CDR3 sequence: CASSRGGSLDGTQYF. The CDR3 coding sequence is TGTGCCAGCAGCCGGGGAGGGTCTTTGGACGGTACGCAGTATTTT.